These T cell receptor beta chains were read from a single sample in a study of blood T cell repertoires in COVID-19. Generated by immunoSEQ multiplex PCR, the TCRdb table keeps only in-frame clones and is missing some. The table shows approximately 300,000 clones, with roughly 90% occurring only once. Input material: peripheral blood. The source is a woman aged 25 to 39 with COVID-19, enrolled during active disease. The CDR3 runs from the conserved cysteine through the conserved F or W. D genes are given only for firm matches. Size is omitted from some rows. Given values are once, few, many or a class for expanded clones.

CDR3 DNA,CDR3 protein,J gene,clone size,V gene,D gene
TGTGCCAGCAGTTTACGGGTGGGACTAGCCGGGAATGAGCAGTTCTTC,CASSLRVGLAGNEQFF,TRBJ2-1,.,TRBV27,TRBD2
TGCGCCAGCAGCTTCGGGCAGGGGAGTGTTGATACGCAGTATTTT,CASSFGQGSVDTQYF,TRBJ2-3,.,TRBV4-3,.
TGTGCCAGCAGGTCGACAGGGGCGATCAATCAGCCCCAGCATTTT,CASRSTGAINQPQHF,TRBJ1-5,.,TRBV28,TRBD1
TGCGCCAGCAGCCAAAGCTTCAGCGGGACGAGCTCCTACGAGCAGTACTTC,CASSQSFSGTSSYEQYF,TRBJ2-7,few,TRBV4-1,TRBD2
TGTGCCAGCAGCTTGGGACAGGGGGCTGTGTACAATGAGCAGTTCTTC,CASSLGQGAVYNEQFF,TRBJ2-1,.,TRBV5-8,TRBD1
TGTGCCAGCAGTACGCCAGGGGTGACAGATACGCAGTATTTT,CASSTPGVTDTQYF,TRBJ2-3,.,TRBV7-9,.
TGTGCCAGCAGCCCAGATAGCAATCAGCCCCAGCATTTT,CASSPDSNQPQHF,TRBJ1-5,.,TRBV9,.
TGTGCCAGCACCGGGACTAGCGGGAGGGAAACCGCCTACGAGCAGTACTTC,CASTGTSGRETAYEQYF,TRBJ2-7,.,TRBV21-1,.
TGTGCCACCCAAGGGAGGGTGGACGAGACCCAGTACTTC,CATQGRVDETQYF,TRBJ2-5,.,TRBV27,TRBD2
TGTGCCAGCCAGGCTGGAAACACCATATATTTT,CASQAGNTIYF,TRBJ1-3,.,TRBV5-6,.
TGCAGTGCTAGAGATGGGCGCTTGCAGTACTTC,CSARDGRLQYF,TRBJ2-7,.,TRBV20-1,.
TGCGCCAGCAGCCAAGAACAGCTAATGAACACTGAAGCTTTCTTT,CASSQEQLMNTEAFF,TRBJ1-1,.,TRBV4-1,.
TGTGCCAGCAGCCAACCGGAGACTAGCGGGAGTCGCGGTACGCAGTATTTT,CASSQPETSGSRGTQYF,TRBJ2-3,once,TRBV3-1/TRBV3-2,TRBD2
TGTGCCAGCAGCCCGCTCGCGGGTTCCGGGGAGCTGTTTTTT,CASSPLAGSGELFF,TRBJ2-2,.,TRBV11-2,.
TGTGCCAGCTCCTTCTCCCGAGGCGGGCACGAGACCCAGTACTTC,CASSFSRGGHETQYF,TRBJ2-5,.,TRBV7-9,.
TGTGCCAGCAGTCGAGGGACAGGGGGCGGCTACACCTTC,CASSRGTGGGYTF,TRBJ1-2,once,TRBV27,TRBD1
TGTGCCAGCAGTGAGGACAGGAATAGGAACGAGCAGTACTTC,CASSEDRNRNEQYF,TRBJ2-7,.,TRBV6-4,TRBD1
TGTGCCAGCAGTTTAGATAGCGGGATAACCGGGGAGCTGTTTTTT,CASSLDSGITGELFF,TRBJ2-2,.,TRBV27,TRBD2
TGTGCCAGCAGGTGGGACTTGAACACCGGGGAGCTGTTTTTT,CASRWDLNTGELFF,TRBJ2-2,.,TRBV3-1/TRBV3-2,.
TGTGCCTGGAGATTCCAAGAGGGGGCGATACGGGAGACCCAGTACTTC,CAWRFQEGAIRETQYF,TRBJ2-5,.,TRBV30,TRBD1
TGTGCCAGCAGCTTGGGGCTACTCGGGACAGACACCGGGGAGCTGTTTTTT,CASSLGLLGTDTGELFF,TRBJ2-2,.,TRBV5-6,TRBD1
TGTGCCGGCGGGGCCGCCTACGAGCAGTACTTC,CAGGAAYEQYF,TRBJ2-7,.,TRBV2,.
TGTGCCAGCAGCTTAGGGGGCTTAATCGATGAGCAGTTCTTC,CASSLGGLIDEQFF,TRBJ2-1,.,TRBV7-2,.
TGTGCCAGCAGCGCCGGACTAGCGGTGACGTACAATGAGCAGTTCTTC,CASSAGLAVTYNEQFF,TRBJ2-1,.,TRBV9,TRBD2
TGTGCCAGCAGCTTAAGACAGGGGGGATACGAGCAGTACTTC,CASSLRQGGYEQYF,TRBJ2-7,once,TRBV5-5,TRBD1
TGTGCCAGCAGCGTAGGGTGGGAGGGCCTGAATGAGCAGTTCTTC,CASSVGWEGLNEQFF,TRBJ2-1,.,TRBV9,TRBD2